Below are 25 T cell receptor beta chains sequenced from a single sample in a study of blood T cell repertoires in COVID-19. Repertoires were generated with immunoSEQ multiplex PCR, while TCRdb's copy carries only in-frame clones and drops some. The sample records roughly 72,000 clones, around 90% being singletons. The sequenced sample consisted of peripheral blood. The receptors stem from a human donor in a cohort sampled during active COVID-19.

J is TRBJ1-1 and V is TRBV2; TRBD1 agrees at 7 bases. Germline-derived CDR1 and CDR2 are SNHLY and FYNNEI. V shed 5 bases and J 1 base; nucleotides not matched to a gene: 7. The CDR3 is made up of 15 amino acids. The CDR3 reads CASSRDRHPNTEAFF. DNA of the CDR3: TGTGCCAGCAGTAGGGACAGACACCCGAACACTGAAGCTTTCTTT.

This sequence joins TRBV18 and TRBJ2-7; 9 bases agree with TRBD2. V gave up 4 bases and J gave up 6 bases; unmatched junction bases: 10. Germline V CDR1 and CDR2: KGHSH, LQKENI. This CDR3 has 15 residues. The CDR3 is CASSHISGGNGEQYF. The CDR3 nucleotides read TGTGCCAGCTCACACATTAGCGGGGGTAATGGCGAGCAGTACTTC. The full variable domain, completed using reference TRBV18 and TRBJ2-7, is NAGVMQNPRHLVRRRGQEARLRCSPMKGHSHVYWYRQLPEEGLKFMVYLQKENIIDESGMPKERFSAEFPKEGPSILRIQQVVRGDSAAYFCASSHISGGNGEQYFGPGTRLTVT.

The V call is TRBV19, the J call TRBJ2-5; 8 bases map to TRBD2. The CDR3 runs to 15 residues. J gave up 1 base and V 5 bases, and 6 bases lay outside the gene matches. The germline CDR1 and CDR2 sequences are LNHDA and SQIVND (reference sequence). The CDR3 protein is CASSDSGIGQETQYF. Here the CDR3 DNA reads TGTGCCAGTAGTGATAGCGGGATTGGCCAAGAGACCCAGTACTTC.

The chain has TRBV19 and TRBJ2-3, with 8 nucleotides matching TRBD1. The ends lost 7 bases at V and 0 bases at J; junction bases unmatched: 9. CDR1 and CDR2 from the germline V gene are LNHDA and SQIVND (reference sequence). The CDR3 contains 16 residues. The CDR3 region has the DNA TGTGCCAGTATACCTGGGACAGGCGTTAGCACAGATACGCAGTATTTT. Translated: CASIPGTGVSTDTQYF.

CDR3 nucleotide sequence: TGTGCCAGCAGTTTTGCTCAGGGGGCCTACGAGCAGTACTTC. Protein sequence: CASSFAQGAYEQYF. The chain uses TRBV27 and TRBJ2-7; 7 nucleotides align to TRBD1. The trim removed 3 bases at V and 2 bases at J, leaving 4 bases unmatched. Germline lookup yields CDR1 MNHEY and CDR2 SMNVEV (reference sequence). This CDR3 has 14 residues.

V usage is TRBV6-6 and J usage is TRBJ1-5; no clear D. CDR3 length: 15 residues. Deletions cut 5 bases from V and 7 bases from J, with 18 bases between. CDR1 is MNHNY, CDR2 SVGAGI, per germline (reference sequence). The chain's CDR3 is CASSKTDGVGQPQHF. CDR3 nucleotides: TGTGCCAGCAGTAAGACCGACGGGGTAGGGCAGCCCCAGCATTTT.

J is TRBJ1-3 and V is TRBV5-1; D is uncertain. The germline V and J ends were trimmed by 0 bases and 4 bases, with 11 bases remaining between them. Per the germline V gene, CDR1 is SGHRS and CDR2 is YFSETQ. The CDR3 length is 15 residues. CDR3 DNA sequence: TGCGCCAGCAGCTTGGACGGAGGGTTGGGAAACACCATATATTTT. Translating it yields CASSLDGGLGNTIYF.

The chain joins TRBV5-8 to TRBJ2-7, with 8 bases identical to TRBD2. Germline-derived CDR1 and CDR2 are SGHTS and YDEGEE. This CDR3 has 14 amino acids. V lost 4 bases to trimming and J lost 0 bases; unmatched junction nucleotides: 3. In DNA, the CDR3 is TGTGCCAGCAGCGGCGGGAGGCGCTCCTACGAGCAGTACTTC. Translated: CASSGGRRSYEQYF.

V gene TRBV28 combines with J gene TRBJ1-4, with D hard to call. This CDR3 comprises 11 residues. Trimming cost V 1 base and J 10 bases, with 4 bases left between them. The V gene's germline CDR1 is MDHEN and CDR2 SYDVKM. The CDR3 sequence is CASSLFRKLFF. The DNA of the CDR3 is TGTGCCAGCAGTTTATTTCGAAAACTGTTTTTT.

J is TRBJ2-1 and V is TRBV13, with D possibly matching TRBD2 (6 bases). Germline CDR1 PRHDT, CDR2 FYEKMQ (reference sequence). V lost 5 bases and J lost 1, with 21 bases in between. This CDR3 region has 18 residues. CDR3 bases: TGTGCCAGCAGCGCGAACCTTGGTGGCGGGGTGTCCTACAATGAGCAGTTCTTC. It encodes CASSANLGGGVSYNEQFF. Drawing the rest from reference TRBV13 and TRBJ2-1, the complete variable domain is AAGVIQSPRHLIKEKRETATLKCYPIPRHDTVYWYQQGPGQDPQFLISFYEKMQSDKGSIPDRFSAQQFSDYHSELNMSSLELGDSALYFCASSANLGGGVSYNEQFFGPGTRLTVL.

The chain employs TRBV4-1 and TRBJ1-2; possibly TRBD1 for D (6 bases). The germline V and J ends were trimmed by 6 bases and 2 bases, with 10 bases remaining between them. This CDR3 is built from 13 residues. Germline lookup yields CDR1 MGHRA and CDR2 YSYEKL. The CDR3 region has the DNA TGCGCCAGCAGACCTACAGGGAACTATGGCTACACCTTC. It is translated as CASRPTGNYGYTF.

The V call is TRBV5-5, the J call TRBJ1-6; D is undetermined. This CDR3 has 16 amino acids. From germline, CDR1 is SGHKS and CDR2 YYEKEE (reference sequence). Trimming left V 0 bases short and J 9 bases short, with 16 bases between. In DNA form, the CDR3 reads TGTGCCAGCAGCTTGGGGCGGGCCGGAACTACTTCACCCCTCCACTTT. This encodes CASSLGRAGTTSPLHF.

The CDR3 DNA follows: TGCAGCGTCCACGCCTCAGGGGACTATGGCTACACCTTC. As protein: CSVHASGDYGYTF. The chain is built from TRBV29-1 and TRBJ1-2, with D maybe TRBD1 (6 bases). The CDR3 has 13 amino acids. Per the germline V gene, CDR1 is SQVTM and CDR2 is ANQGSEA. V was shortened by 6 bases and J by 3 bases, with 14 bases between the two germline ends.

The CDR3 sequence: CSVERQGTDTQYF. CDR3 sequence (DNA): TGCAGCGTTGAGAGACAGGGAACAGATACGCAGTATTTT. The V call is TRBV29-1, the J call TRBJ2-3; the match to TRBD1 covers 7 bases. V gave up 3 bases and J gave up 3 bases; unmatched junction bases: 3. The CDR3 contains 13 residues. Per the germline V gene, CDR1 is SQVTM and CDR2 is ANQGSEA.

The CDR3 sequence is CASSPVSAGELFF. CDR3 DNA sequence: TGCGCCAGCAGCCCAGTTAGCGCCGGGGAGCTGTTTTTT. The V and J genes are TRBV4-1 and TRBJ2-2, with D perhaps matching TRBD2 (5 bases). V was pared by 4 bases and J by 6 bases, with 9 bases between. Germline-derived CDR1 and CDR2 are MGHRA and YSYEKL. The CDR3 sequence is 13 residues long.

The rearrangement joins TRBV28 to TRBJ1-5; no clear D. Germline V lookup: CDR1 MDHEN, CDR2 SYDVKM. The CDR3 covers 12 residues. The V gene lost 5 bases and the J gene lost 7 bases, with 9 bases spanning the gap. CDR3 region: CASSPGWQPQHF. The CDR3, as DNA: TGTGCCAGCAGTCCGGGGTGGCAGCCCCAGCATTTT.

The chain employs TRBV2 and TRBJ1-2; 8 bases line up with TRBD1. Germline loops: CDR1 SNHLY, CDR2 FYNNEI. After removal of 5 bases from V and 2 bases from J, the junction contained 7 bases not matched to a gene. CDR3 length: 15 amino acids. This CDR3 reads CASSRTGSGNYGYTF. CDR3 sequence (DNA): TGTGCCAGCAGTCGGACAGGGTCTGGAAACTATGGCTACACCTTC.

The chain is built from TRBV6-5 and TRBJ2-5; 8 bases match TRBD2. The CDR3 spans 15 residues. Germline CDR1 MNHEY, CDR2 SVGAGI. Losses at the gene ends were 5 bases for V and 2 bases for J; bases not matched to a gene: 7. CDR3: CASSPPTSAQETQYF. The CDR3, as DNA: TGTGCCAGCAGTCCGCCGACTAGCGCACAAGAGACCCAGTACTTC.

This clone showed up just a few times. The chain employs TRBV5-1 and TRBJ1-5; TRBD1 might be the D (5 bases). The CDR3 totals 14 residues. Germline values: CDR1 SGHRS, CDR2 YFSETQ. V was shortened by 3 bases and J by 7 bases, with 14 bases between the two germline ends. The chain's CDR3 is CASSYTGGGQPQHF. CDR3 bases: TGCGCCAGCAGCTATACAGGCGGTGGGCAGCCCCAGCATTTT.

This sequence joins TRBV4-1 and TRBJ1-5, with 7 bases lining up with TRBD1. V lost 0 bases, J lost 9 bases, and 8 bases stayed unmatched. The CDR3 consists of 15 residues. Germline V gene sequence: CDR1 MGHRA, CDR2 YSYEKL. CDR3 region: CASSQEGGGGMPQHF. CDR3 nucleotide sequence: TGCGCCAGCAGCCAAGAAGGGGGCGGTGGGATGCCCCAGCATTTT.

The V call is TRBV5-4, the J call TRBJ1-5; D ambiguous. Germline lookup yields CDR1 SGHNT and CDR2 YYREEE (reference sequence). The CDR3 extends over 14 amino acids. Trimming shortened V by 0 bases and J by 4 bases, and 8 bases separated the two germline ends. The CDR3 nucleotides read TGTGCCAGCAGCTTGGGTACAGAAAATCAGCCCCAGCATTTT. Translation: CASSLGTENQPQHF.

The CDR3, as DNA: TGTGCCTGGGAGGGACAGGGGGGCTATGGCTACACCTTC. The encoded protein is CAWEGQGGYGYTF. The chain employs TRBV30 and TRBJ1-2; 11 bases are shared with TRBD1. The CDR3 sequence is 13 residues long. The V segment lost 5 bases and the J segment 4 bases; nucleotides outside the gene matches: 3. Germline V lookup: CDR1 GTSNPN, CDR2 SVGIG (reference sequence).

The chain is built from TRBV18 and TRBJ1-6; 8 bases map to TRBD1. V lost 3 bases, J lost 5 bases, and 6 bases stayed unmatched. CDR1 KGHSH and CDR2 LQKENI come from the germline V gene. The length of the CDR3 is 16 residues. CDR3 sequence reads: CASSPSGQGNNSPLHF. The DNA for the CDR3 is TGTGCCAGCTCACCCTCCGGACAGGGAAATAATTCACCCCTCCACTTT.

The V gene is TRBV9, the J gene TRBJ2-1; D unclear. Trimming cost V 0 bases and J 8 bases, with 12 bases left between them. This CDR3 comprises 14 residues. Germline CDR1 is SGDLS and CDR2 is YYNGEE. CDR3 in amino acids: CASSVATAWDEQFF. The CDR3 bases are TGTGCCAGCAGCGTAGCTACAGCCTGGGATGAGCAGTTCTTC.

J is TRBJ1-6 and V is TRBV30, with D perhaps TRBD1 (5 bases). Germline V gene lookup returns CDR1 GTSNPN and CDR2 SVGIG (reference sequence). The CDR3 covers 16 residues. Trimming took 0 bases from V and 10 from J, leaving 19 bases between them. The CDR3 is CAWSVNMGGSTSPLHF. In DNA, the CDR3 is TGTGCCTGGAGTGTAAATATGGGGGGGTCCACATCACCCCTCCACTTT.